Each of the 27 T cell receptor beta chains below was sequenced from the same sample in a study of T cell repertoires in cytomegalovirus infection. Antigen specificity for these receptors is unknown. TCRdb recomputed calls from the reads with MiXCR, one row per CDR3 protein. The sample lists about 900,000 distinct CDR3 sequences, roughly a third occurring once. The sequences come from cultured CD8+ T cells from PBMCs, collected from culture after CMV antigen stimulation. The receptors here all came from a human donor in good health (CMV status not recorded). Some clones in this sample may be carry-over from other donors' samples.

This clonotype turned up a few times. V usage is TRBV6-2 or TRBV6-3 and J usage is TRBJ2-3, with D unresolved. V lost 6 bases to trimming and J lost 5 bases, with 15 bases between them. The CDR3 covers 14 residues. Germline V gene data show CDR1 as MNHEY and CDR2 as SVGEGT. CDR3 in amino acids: CASSLVPRRDTQYF. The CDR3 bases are TGTGCCAGCAGCCTAGTACCGAGGAGAGATACGCAGTATTTT.

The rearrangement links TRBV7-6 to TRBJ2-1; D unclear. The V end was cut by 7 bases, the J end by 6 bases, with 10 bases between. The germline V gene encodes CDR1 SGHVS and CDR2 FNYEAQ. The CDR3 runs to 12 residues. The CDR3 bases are TGTGCCAGCAAAGACGGTGGCAATGAGCAGTTCTTC. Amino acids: CASKDGGNEQFF.

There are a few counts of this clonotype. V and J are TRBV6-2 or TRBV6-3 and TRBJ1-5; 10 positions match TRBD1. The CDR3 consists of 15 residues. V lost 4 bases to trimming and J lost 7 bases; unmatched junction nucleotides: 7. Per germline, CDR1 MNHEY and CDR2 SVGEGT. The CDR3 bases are TGTGCCAGCAGTTCCCGACAGGGGGCCTGGCAGCCCCAGCATTTT. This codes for CASSSRQGAWQPQHF.

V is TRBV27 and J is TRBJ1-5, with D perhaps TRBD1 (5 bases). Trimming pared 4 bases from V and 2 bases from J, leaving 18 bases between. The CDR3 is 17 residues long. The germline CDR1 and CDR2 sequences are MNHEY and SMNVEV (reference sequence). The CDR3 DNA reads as TGTGCCAGCAGTTCCGGCCTTGGTGGGGGTGGCAATCAGCCCCAGCATTTT. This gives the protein CASSSGLGGGGNQPQHF.

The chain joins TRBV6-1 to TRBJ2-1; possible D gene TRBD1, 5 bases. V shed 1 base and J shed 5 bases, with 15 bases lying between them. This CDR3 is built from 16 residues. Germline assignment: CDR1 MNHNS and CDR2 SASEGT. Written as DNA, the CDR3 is TGTGCCAGCAGTGAAGAAGCCCAGGGTATCCACAATGAGCAGTTCTTC. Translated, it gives CASSEEAQGIHNEQFF.

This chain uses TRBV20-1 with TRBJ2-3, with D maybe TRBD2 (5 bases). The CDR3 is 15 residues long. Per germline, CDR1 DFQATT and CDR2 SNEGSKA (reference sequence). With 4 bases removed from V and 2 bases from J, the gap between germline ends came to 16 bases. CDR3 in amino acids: CSANIYSGFTDTQYF. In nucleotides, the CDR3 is TGCAGTGCTAATATATACAGCGGTTTCACAGATACGCAGTATTTT.

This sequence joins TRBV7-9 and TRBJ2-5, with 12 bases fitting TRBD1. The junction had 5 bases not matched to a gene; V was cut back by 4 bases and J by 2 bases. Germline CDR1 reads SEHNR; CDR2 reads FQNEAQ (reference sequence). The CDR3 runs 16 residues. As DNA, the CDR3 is TGTGCCAGCAGCTCACCGGGACAGGGGGCTCAAGAGACCCAGTACTTC. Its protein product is CASSSPGQGAQETQYF.

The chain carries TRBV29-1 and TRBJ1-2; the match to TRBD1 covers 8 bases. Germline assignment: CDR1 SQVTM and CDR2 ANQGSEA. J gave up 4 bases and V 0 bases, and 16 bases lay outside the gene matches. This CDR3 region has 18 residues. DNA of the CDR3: TGCAGCGTTGAAGATCACGGACAGGGAGGGCCGGTGGGCTATGGCTACACCTTC. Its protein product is CSVEDHGQGGPVGYGYTF.

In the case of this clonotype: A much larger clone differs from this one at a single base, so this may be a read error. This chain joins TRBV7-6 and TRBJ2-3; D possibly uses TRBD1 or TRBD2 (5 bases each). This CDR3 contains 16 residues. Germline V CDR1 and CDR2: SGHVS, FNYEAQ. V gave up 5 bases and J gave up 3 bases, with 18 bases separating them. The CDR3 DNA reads TGTGCCAGCAGCCCGAAAAAAGGGGACGGGACAGATACGCAGTATTTT. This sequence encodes CASSPKKGDGTDTQYF.

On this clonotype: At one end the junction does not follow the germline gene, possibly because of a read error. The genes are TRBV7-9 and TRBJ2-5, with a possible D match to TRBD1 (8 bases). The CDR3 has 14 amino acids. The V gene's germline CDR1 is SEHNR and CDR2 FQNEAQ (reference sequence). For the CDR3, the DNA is TGTGTCAGCGGTGGACAGGGCGCCCGGGGGGCCCAGTACTTC. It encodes CVSGGQGARGAQYF.

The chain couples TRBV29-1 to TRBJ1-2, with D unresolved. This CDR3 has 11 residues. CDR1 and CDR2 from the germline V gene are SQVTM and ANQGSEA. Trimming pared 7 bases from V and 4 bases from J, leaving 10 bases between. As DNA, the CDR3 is TGCAGCGCAGAGGTTGGCTATGGCTACACCTTC. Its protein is CSAEVGYGYTF. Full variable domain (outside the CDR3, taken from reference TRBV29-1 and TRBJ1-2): SAVISQKPSRDICQRGTSLTIQCQVDSQVTMMFWYRQQPGQSLTLIATANQGSEATYESGFVIDKFPISRPNLTFSTLTVSNMSPEDSSIYLCSAEVGYGYTFGSGTRLTVV.

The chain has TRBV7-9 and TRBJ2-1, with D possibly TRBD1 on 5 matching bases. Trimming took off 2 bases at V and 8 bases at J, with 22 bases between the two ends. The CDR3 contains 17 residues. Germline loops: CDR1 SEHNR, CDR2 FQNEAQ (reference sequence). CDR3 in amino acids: CASSLKATGEIWDEQFF. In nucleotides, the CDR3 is TGTGCCAGCAGCTTAAAAGCCACAGGCGAAATCTGGGATGAGCAGTTCTTC.

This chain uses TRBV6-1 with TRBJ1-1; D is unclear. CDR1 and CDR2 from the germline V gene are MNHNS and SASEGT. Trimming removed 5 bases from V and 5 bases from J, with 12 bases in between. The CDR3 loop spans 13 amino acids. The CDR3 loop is CASSKGVFTEAFF. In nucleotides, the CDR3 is TGTGCCAGCAGTAAAGGTGTCTTTACTGAAGCTTTCTTT.

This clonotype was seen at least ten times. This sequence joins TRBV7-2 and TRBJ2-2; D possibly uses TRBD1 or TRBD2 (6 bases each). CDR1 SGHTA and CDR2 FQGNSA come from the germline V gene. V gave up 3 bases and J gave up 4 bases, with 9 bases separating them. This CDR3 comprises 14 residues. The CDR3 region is CASSLGGGTGELFF. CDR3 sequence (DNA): TGTGCCAGCAGCTTGGGGGGCGGCACCGGGGAGCTGTTTTTT.

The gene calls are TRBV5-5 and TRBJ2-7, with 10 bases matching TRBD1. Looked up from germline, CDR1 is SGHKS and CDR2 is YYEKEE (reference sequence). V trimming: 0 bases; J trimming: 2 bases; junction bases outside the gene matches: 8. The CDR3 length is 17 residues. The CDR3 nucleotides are TGTGCCAGCAGCTTGGGCGGTCCGGGACAGGGGACCTACGAGCAGTACTTC. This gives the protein CASSLGGPGQGTYEQYF.

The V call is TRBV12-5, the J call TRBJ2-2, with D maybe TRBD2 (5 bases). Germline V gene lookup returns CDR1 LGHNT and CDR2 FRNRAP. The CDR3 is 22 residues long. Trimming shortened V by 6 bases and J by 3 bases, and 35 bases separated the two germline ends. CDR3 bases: TGTGCTAGTGGGTTTTACATCGACCCTAACCACCGGAGAGGGCATGACACCGGGGAGCTGTTTTTT. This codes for CASGFYIDPNHRRGHDTGELFF.

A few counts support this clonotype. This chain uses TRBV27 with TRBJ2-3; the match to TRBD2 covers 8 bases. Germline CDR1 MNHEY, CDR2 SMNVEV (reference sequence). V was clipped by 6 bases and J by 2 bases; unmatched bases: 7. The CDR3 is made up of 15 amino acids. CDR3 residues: CASRASGGSTDTQYF. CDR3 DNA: TGTGCCAGCAGAGCCAGCGGGGGTTCCACAGATACGCAGTATTTT.

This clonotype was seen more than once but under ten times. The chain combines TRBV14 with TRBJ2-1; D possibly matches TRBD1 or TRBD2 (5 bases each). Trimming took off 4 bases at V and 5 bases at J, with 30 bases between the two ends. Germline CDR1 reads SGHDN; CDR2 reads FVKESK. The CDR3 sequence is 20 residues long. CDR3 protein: CASSPQDSTLGFGGNNEQFF. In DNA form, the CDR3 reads TGTGCCAGCAGCCCCCAGGATAGTACCTTGGGGTTTGGGGGAAACAATGAGCAGTTCTTC.

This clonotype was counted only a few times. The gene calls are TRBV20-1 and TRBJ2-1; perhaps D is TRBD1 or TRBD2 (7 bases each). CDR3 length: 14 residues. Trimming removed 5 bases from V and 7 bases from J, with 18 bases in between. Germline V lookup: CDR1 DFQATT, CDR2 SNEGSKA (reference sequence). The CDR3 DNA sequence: TGCAGTGCTCCGCGCGGCAGGGGGGGAAATGAGCAGTTCTTC. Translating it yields CSAPRGRGGNEQFF.

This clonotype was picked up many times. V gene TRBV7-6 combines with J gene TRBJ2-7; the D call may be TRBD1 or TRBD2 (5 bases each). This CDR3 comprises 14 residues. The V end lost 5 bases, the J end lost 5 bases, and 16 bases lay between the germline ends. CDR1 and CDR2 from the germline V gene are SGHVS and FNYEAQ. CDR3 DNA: TGTGCCAGCAGCCTCGAGGGGACCTTCCACGAGCAGTACGTC. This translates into CASSLEGTFHEQYV.

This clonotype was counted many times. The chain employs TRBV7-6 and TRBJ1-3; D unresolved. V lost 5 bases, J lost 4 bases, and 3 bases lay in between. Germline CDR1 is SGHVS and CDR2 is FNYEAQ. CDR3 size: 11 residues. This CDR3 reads CASSQGNTIYF. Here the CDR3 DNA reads TGTGCCAGCAGCCAAGGAAACACCATATATTTT.

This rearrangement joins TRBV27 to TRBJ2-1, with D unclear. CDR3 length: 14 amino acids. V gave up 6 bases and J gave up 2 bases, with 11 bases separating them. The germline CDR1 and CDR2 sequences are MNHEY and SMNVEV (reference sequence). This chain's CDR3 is CASSSRPPYNEQFF. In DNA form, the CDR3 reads TGTGCCAGCAGCTCAAGACCGCCCTACAATGAGCAGTTCTTC.

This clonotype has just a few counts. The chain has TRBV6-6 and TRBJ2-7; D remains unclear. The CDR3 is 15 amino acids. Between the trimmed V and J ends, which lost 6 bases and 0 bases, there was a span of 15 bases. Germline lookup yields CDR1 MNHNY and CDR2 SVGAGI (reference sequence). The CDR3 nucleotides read TGTGCCAGCAGGCCGGACCCACTAATCTCCTACGAGCAGTACGTC. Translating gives CASRPDPLISYEQYV.

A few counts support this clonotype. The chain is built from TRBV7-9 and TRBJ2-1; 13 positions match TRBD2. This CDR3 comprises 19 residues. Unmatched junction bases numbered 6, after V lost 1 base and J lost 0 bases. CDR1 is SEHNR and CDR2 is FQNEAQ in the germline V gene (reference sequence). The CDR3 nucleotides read TGTGCCAGCAGCTTAGGACTAGCGGGGGGCCCGAGCTCCTACAATGAGCAGTTCTTC. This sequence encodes CASSLGLAGGPSSYNEQFF.

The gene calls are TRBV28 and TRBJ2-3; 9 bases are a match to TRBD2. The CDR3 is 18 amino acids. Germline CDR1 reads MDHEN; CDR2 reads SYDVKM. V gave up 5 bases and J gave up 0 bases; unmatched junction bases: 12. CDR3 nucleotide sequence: TGTGCCAGCAGTCCGTCCTCTCTAGCGGGGACTAGCACAGATACGCAGTATTTT. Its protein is CASSPSSLAGTSTDTQYF.

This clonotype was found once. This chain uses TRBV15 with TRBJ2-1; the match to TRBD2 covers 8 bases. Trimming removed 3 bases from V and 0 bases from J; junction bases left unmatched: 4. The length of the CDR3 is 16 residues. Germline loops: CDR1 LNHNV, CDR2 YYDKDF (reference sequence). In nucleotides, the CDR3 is TGTGCCACCAGCAGGAAGGCGGGGGGCTCCTACAATGAGCAGTTCTTC. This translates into CATSRKAGGSYNEQFF.

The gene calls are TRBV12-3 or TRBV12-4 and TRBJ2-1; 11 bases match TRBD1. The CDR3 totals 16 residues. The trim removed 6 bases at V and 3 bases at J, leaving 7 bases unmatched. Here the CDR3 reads CASSRAGTGGYNEQFF. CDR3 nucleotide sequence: TGTGCCAGCAGCCGAGCCGGGACAGGGGGCTACAATGAGCAGTTCTTC.